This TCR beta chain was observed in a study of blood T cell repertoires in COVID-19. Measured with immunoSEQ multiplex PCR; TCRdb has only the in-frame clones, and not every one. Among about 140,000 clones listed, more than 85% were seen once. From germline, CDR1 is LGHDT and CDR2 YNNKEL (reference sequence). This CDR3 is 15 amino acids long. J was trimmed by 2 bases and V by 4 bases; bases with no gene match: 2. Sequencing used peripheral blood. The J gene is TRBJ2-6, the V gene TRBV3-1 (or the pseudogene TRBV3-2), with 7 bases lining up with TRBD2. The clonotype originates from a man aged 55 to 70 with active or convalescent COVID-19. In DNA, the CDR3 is TGTGCCAGCAGCCTGGGAGGGGCTGGGGCCAACGTCCTGACTTTC. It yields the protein CASSLGGAGANVLTF.